This TCR beta chain comes out of a study of control samples from healthy donors and cancer patients (dated by TCRdb to 2020 to 2021). The germline ends are 11 bases apart after V is trimmed by 4 bases and J by 7 bases. Spanning cysteine to phenylalanine, the CDR3 consists of 12 amino acids. CDR3 DNA only is kept here, 36 bases in frame from base 1. CDR1 is given as SGHDT and CDR2 as YYEEEE, both from the germline V gene. About this clone: Its specific antigen is unknown. No qualities accompany the bases; no much larger clone lies one base away.

Preparation of the library involved the immunoSEQ multiplex PCR assay. TCRdb retrieved this table from immuneACCESS and kept in-frame rearrangements only. Not all clones are present; in checked studies, unresolved V genes account for under half, and no reason is known for the remainder. Here the sample has about 80,000 clones; about 90% occur a single time. The ten most abundant clones make up around 6% of the sample. The clonotype originates from a middle-aged man in good health. The chain joins TRBV5-6 to TRBJ1-1, with a tentative D gene TRBD1 over 5 matching bases. Sequencing used blood. Read as DNA, the sequence is TGTGCCAGCAGCAACCGACAGAGTGAAGCTTTCTTT. Translated, it reads CASSNRQSEAFF.